This TCR beta chain was sequenced during a study of early T cells in non-severe SARS-CoV-2 infection. Study at large: Sequencing targeted bulk RNA from unsorted whole blood, leaving chains unpaired.

The library protocol tagged individual cDNA molecules with unique molecular identifiers. TCRdb re-derived calls from the 5' RACE reads in MiXCR, one entry per CDR3 protein. Of over 50,000 distinct CDR3 sequences listed, 8% to 10% were seen once; the top ten hold 0.95% to 1.5%. Germline V gene data show CDR1 as KGHDR and CDR2 as SFDVKD. The CDR3 loop spans 16 amino acids. Trimming took 4 bases from V and 5 from J; bases not matched to a gene: 6. This TCR derives from an adult who was a healthcare worker with PCR-confirmed SARS-CoV-2 infection or an uninfected control (not recorded which). Sequences were obtained from whole blood. The chain joins TRBV24-1 to TRBJ2-1, with 11 bases identical to TRBD2. CDR3: CATSDYGLAGHNEQFF. CDR3 sequence (DNA): TGTGCCACCAGTGACTACGGACTAGCGGGCCACAATGAGCAGTTCTTC.